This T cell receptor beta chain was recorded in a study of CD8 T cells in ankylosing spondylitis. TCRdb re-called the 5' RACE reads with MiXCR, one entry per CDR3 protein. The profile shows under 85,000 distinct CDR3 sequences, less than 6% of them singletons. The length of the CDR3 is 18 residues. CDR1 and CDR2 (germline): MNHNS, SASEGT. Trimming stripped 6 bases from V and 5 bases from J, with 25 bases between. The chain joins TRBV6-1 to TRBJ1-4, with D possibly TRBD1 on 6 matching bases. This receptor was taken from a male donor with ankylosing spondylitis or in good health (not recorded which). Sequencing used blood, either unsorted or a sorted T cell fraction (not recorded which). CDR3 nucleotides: TGTGCCAGCAGAGAAAACATAGGGGGTCGTGGGACCAATGAAAAACTGTTTTTT. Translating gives CASRENIGGRGTNEKLFF.